The TCR beta chain under discussion was sequenced for a study of cytomegalovirus exposure and HLA in healthy donors. It was with 60 Vbeta and 13 Jbeta primers that the PCR ran. Here immunoSEQ multiplex PCR was the method, and the copy in TCRdb shows in-frame clones only, minus some. Of under 45,000 clones in the sample, roughly 60% were seen once. This clone was observed a few times. CDR1 and CDR2 (germline): SGHRS, YFSETQ. Trimming cost V 0 bases and J 5 bases; bases outside gene matches: 6. CDR3 length: 15 amino acids. The J gene is TRBJ2-3, the V gene TRBV5-1, with 7 bases identical to TRBD1. The sample was PBMCs. This sequence originates from a human donor in good health. DNA of the CDR3: TGCGCCAGCAGCTTGGAACCTCACAGGGGAGATACGCAGTATTTT. The encoded protein is CASSLEPHRGDTQYF.